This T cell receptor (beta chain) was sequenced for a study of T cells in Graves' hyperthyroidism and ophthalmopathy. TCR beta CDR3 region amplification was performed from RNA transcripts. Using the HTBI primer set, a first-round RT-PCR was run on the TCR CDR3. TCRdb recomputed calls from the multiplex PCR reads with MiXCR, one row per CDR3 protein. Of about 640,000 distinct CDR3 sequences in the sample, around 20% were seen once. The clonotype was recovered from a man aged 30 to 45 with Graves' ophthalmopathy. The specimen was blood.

CDR3 sequence: CASSEGYSGSKDEQFF. As DNA, the CDR3 is TGTGCCAGCAGTGAAGGCTATAGCGGGAGTAAGGATGAGCAGTTCTTC. The chain employs TRBV6-1 and TRBJ2-1; 9 bases are a match to TRBD2. CDR3 size: 16 residues. J gave up 8 bases and V 1 base, and 9 bases lay outside the gene matches. CDR1 and CDR2 (germline): MNHNS, SASEGT.